One TCR beta chain is described in this entry. The germline V gene has CDR1 MNHNS and CDR2 SASEGT. This CDR3 comprises 16 residues. J gave up 6 bases and V 4 bases, and 8 bases lay outside the gene matches. The PCR employed 60 Vbeta primers together with 13 Jbeta primers. Method: immunoSEQ multiplex PCR; TCRdb's copy keeps in-frame clones and lacks some. The top ten hold 3% to 3.5% of the sample, which has 75,000 to 100,000 clones, 64% seen once. This entry comes from a study of cytomegalovirus exposure and HLA in healthy donors. The sequencing sample was made of PBMCs. The TCR sequence derives from a man in his 60s in good health and CMV-seronegative. The chain employs TRBV6-1 and TRBJ1-6; 8 bases line up with TRBD1. This chain's CDR3 is CASSGGGQAFNSPLHF. CDR3 DNA: TGTGCCAGCAGTGGGGGGGGACAGGCTTTTAATTCACCCCTCCACTTT.